A single sample gave rise to the 8 T cell receptor beta chains below, sequenced in a study of blood T cell repertoires in COVID-19. Only in-frame clones appear in the TCRdb table, and some are missing; sequencing was by immunoSEQ multiplex PCR. Of hundreds of thousands of clones detected, around 86% appear once; the ten largest clones hold over 6%. Sequencing was carried out using peripheral blood. These receptors were taken from a woman between 45 and 60 years old with COVID-19, enrolled during active disease.

The chain links TRBV7-9 to TRBJ1-1; a weak D match, TRBD1 (5 bases). Trimming took off 5 bases at V and 5 bases at J, with 15 bases between the two ends. This CDR3 is built from 14 residues. The germline gives CDR1 SEHNR, CDR2 FQNEAQ (reference sequence). The CDR3 region has the DNA TGTGCCAGCAGCCTCCCGGGGGGTGGGACTGAAGCTTTCTTT. Its protein is CASSLPGGGTEAFF. Full variable domain (missing parts from reference TRBV7-9 and TRBJ1-1): DTGVSQNPRHKITKRGQNVTFRCDPISEHNRLYWYRQTLGQGPEFLTYFQNEAQLEKSRLLSDRFSAERPKGSFSTLEIQRTEQGDSAMYLCASSLPGGGTEAFFGQGTRLTVV.

For the CDR3, the DNA is TGTGCCAGCAGTTACCGCCCACAGGGGAACACTGAAGCTTTCTTT. Its translation is CASSYRPQGNTEAFF. The gene calls are TRBV6-5 and TRBJ1-1; the D gene is possibly TRBD1 (6 bases). The V end was cut by 2 bases, the J end by 1 base, with 11 bases between. CDR3 size: 15 residues. Germline loops: CDR1 MNHEY, CDR2 SVGAGI.

The chain is built from TRBV13 and TRBJ2-7, with 12 nucleotides matching TRBD2. With V trimmed by 5 bases and J by 0 bases, 2 bases remained unmatched. CDR3 length: 15 amino acids. CDR1 and CDR2 from the germline V gene are PRHDT and FYEKMQ (reference sequence). In DNA, the CDR3 is TGTGCCAGCAGCCCGGGACTAGCGGGCTCCTACGAGCAGTACTTC. This sequence encodes CASSPGLAGSYEQYF.

The rearrangement uses TRBV2 and TRBJ2-5; TRBD2 matches 8 bases. The ends lost 2 bases at V and 4 bases at J; junction bases unmatched: 9. Germline lookup yields CDR1 SNHLY and CDR2 FYNNEI. The CDR3 has 16 residues. The CDR3 coding sequence is TGTGCCAGCAGTGAATTCACTAGCGGATCGGGAGAGACCCAGTACTTC. Residues: CASSEFTSGSGETQYF.

V and J are TRBV14 and TRBJ2-1; D call uncertain. The germline gives CDR1 SGHDN, CDR2 FVKESK. The germline V and J ends were trimmed by 5 bases and 9 bases, with 14 bases remaining between them. This CDR3 is 13 amino acids long. The CDR3 DNA sequence: TGTGCCAGCAGCGCCTATAACTTCGGTGAGCAGTTCTTC. This sequence encodes CASSAYNFGEQFF.

The chain uses TRBV7-9 and TRBJ1-5, with D tentatively TRBD1 (5 bases). V gave up 3 bases and J gave up 4 bases, with 16 bases separating them. This CDR3 contains 16 residues. The germline V gene has CDR1 SEHNR and CDR2 FQNEAQ (reference sequence). CDR3 sequence: CASSLYHGGSNQPQHF. DNA for the CDR3: TGTGCCAGCAGCTTGTATCATGGGGGGTCAAATCAGCCCCAGCATTTT. The full variable domain, in which reference TRBV7-9 and TRBJ1-5 provide the parts outside the CDR3, is DTGVSQNPRHKITKRGQNVTFRCDPISEHNRLYWYRQTLGQGPEFLTYFQNEAQLEKSRLLSDRFSAERPKGSFSTLEIQRTEQGDSAMYLCASSLYHGGSNQPQHFGDGTRLSIL.

The chain is built from TRBV6-5 and TRBJ2-7; 7 bases match TRBD1. The ends lost 2 bases at V and 2 bases at J; junction bases unmatched: 3. The CDR3 length is 14 residues. Germline CDR1 is MNHEY and CDR2 is SVGAGI. CDR3 in amino acids: CASSYGQETYEQYF. In nucleotides, the CDR3 is TGTGCCAGCAGTTACGGACAGGAGACCTACGAGCAGTACTTC.

V is TRBV11-3 and J is TRBJ1-4, with TRBD1 as a possible D gene (6 bases). Trimming took 0 bases from V and 5 from J, leaving 10 bases between them. This CDR3 has 15 amino acids. Looked up from germline, CDR1 is SGHNT and CDR2 is YENEEA. The CDR3: CASSLEQGPNEKLFF. As DNA, the CDR3 is TGTGCCAGCAGCTTAGAGCAGGGGCCCAATGAAAAACTGTTTTTT.